The T cell receptor (beta chain) described here comes from a study of blood T cell repertoires in COVID-19. The method was immunoSEQ multiplex PCR; TCRdb's version includes in-frame clones alone and lacks a portion of them. The sample consists of 70,000 to 100,000 clones, around 88% of them appearing once. The CDR3 totals 13 residues. V gave up 10 bases and J gave up 2 bases, with 13 bases separating them. V is TRBV12-3 or TRBV12-4 and J is TRBJ2-3, with D tentatively TRBD1 (7 bases). The source is a man older than 75 with active or convalescent COVID-19. Sequenced material: peripheral blood. The CDR3 region is CATQGGPTDTQYF. The CDR3 coding sequence is TGTGCCACCCAGGGGGGTCCCACAGATACGCAGTATTTT.